This TCR beta chain was recorded in a study of blood T cell repertoires in COVID-19. Study background: Samples came from the United States, Italy and Spain, spanning acute and convalescent COVID-19.

This clone was detected a few times. As originally analysed: The authors estimated nucleated cell counts from reference gene primer amplification. Sequencing was performed with immunoSEQ multiplex PCR; in TCRdb, only in-frame clones are kept and a portion is missing. V and J calls plus clone size are reproduced from that table; the DNA served to infer D and trimming. Of 250,000 to 350,000 clones listed, approximately 86% are singletons. This CDR3 contains 15 residues. V dropped 5 bases and J dropped 3; count of bases not matched to a gene: 7. Germline CDR1 is MGHRA and CDR2 is YSYEKL. This rearrangement joins TRBV4-1 to TRBJ2-7; 10 bases fit TRBD1. This TCR was sampled from a woman aged 45-65 years who had recovered from COVID-19. Sequencing was done on a sample of peripheral blood. CDR3 sequence: CASSIRQGASYEQYF. DNA for the CDR3: TGCGCCAGCAGCATCAGACAGGGGGCTAGCTACGAGCAGTACTTC.